This T cell receptor (beta chain) derives from a study of blood T cell repertoires in COVID-19. Profiled with immunoSEQ multiplex PCR; TCRdb holds only in-frame clones, not every one. The table shows 72,000 or so clones, with approximately 89% occurring only once. V lost 8 bases to trimming and J lost 0 bases, with 21 bases between them. CDR1 KGHSH and CDR2 LQKENI come from the germline V gene. This CDR3 has 17 amino acids. The specimen was peripheral blood. The chain links TRBV18 to TRBJ2-3; tentatively, D is TRBD1 (6 bases). This clonotype was obtained from a woman aged 55-70 years with acute or convalescent COVID-19. CDR3 nucleotides: TGTGCCAGCCCCAGTGGGGGCCCTCGGACTAGCACAGATACGCAGTATTTT. It is translated as CASPSGGPRTSTDTQYF. Looking up the rest from reference TRBV18 and TRBJ2-3 gives the full variable domain: NAGVMQNPRHLVRRRGQEARLRCSPMKGHSHVYWYRQLPEEGLKFMVYLQKENIIDESGMPKERFSAEFPKEGPSILRIQQVVRGDSAAYFCASPSGGPRTSTDTQYFGPGTRLTVL.